This T cell receptor (beta chain) was recorded in a study of T cells in narcolepsy. Study-wide points: Healthy controls reportedly lacked the autoreactive clonotypes serially found in patients' blood.

The germline CDR1 and CDR2 sequences are SNHLY and FYNNEI. The CDR3 covers 13 residues. Trimming removed 4 bases at V and 3 bases at J, with 9 bases between. The sample holds one count of this clone. Antigen specificity is unknown. The repertoire was sequenced with immunoSEQ multiplex PCR; TCRdb's copy has only in-frame clones and lacks some. The table lists about 43,000 clones, roughly 88% of them singletons, with 1% to 1.5% in the top ten. The receptor comes from a human donor with narcolepsy. The sequenced material came from CD45RA- memory CD4+ T cells from PBMCs. The chain combines TRBV2 with TRBJ1-1; possible D gene TRBD1, 6 bases. DNA for the CDR3: TGTGCCAGCAGTGTCGCAGGGGACACTGAAGCTTTCTTT. Translated, it gives CASSVAGDTEAFF.